These T cell receptor beta chains were read from a single sample in a study of cytotoxic CD8 clonotypes in ibrutinib-treated CLL. TCRdb keeps only in-frame clones here, not all; method: immunoSEQ multiplex PCR. The sample comprises roughly 50,000 clones, around 60% of which are singletons, and around 30% rests with the top ten. The specimen was PBMCs, collected after 24 months of ibrutinib treatment. The source of these receptors is a human donor with chronic lymphocytic leukemia. Both conserved end residues are part of each CDR3. D genes are given only for firm matches. A row's size may be missing; if present it is once, few, many or a size class.

j_gene: TRBJ1-4; abundance: .; d_gene: TRBD1; v_gene: TRBV5-1; CDR3aa: CASARQGIGEKLFF; CDR3nt: TGCGCCAGCGCCAGACAGGGAATCGGTGAAAAACTGTTTTTT
j_gene: TRBJ1-1; abundance: .; d_gene: .; v_gene: TRBV7-8; CDR3aa: CASSFQGQGTEAFF; CDR3nt: TGTGCCAGCAGCTTTCAGGGCCAAGGCACTGAAGCTTTCTTT
j_gene: TRBJ2-7; abundance: .; d_gene: .; v_gene: TRBV6-5; CDR3aa: CASSYAGQLYEQYF; CDR3nt: TGTGCCAGCAGTTACGCCGGACAGCTCTACGAGCAGTACTTC
j_gene: TRBJ1-1; abundance: .; d_gene: .; v_gene: TRBV6-1; CDR3aa: CASSGRWRDTEAFF; CDR3nt: TGTGCCAGCAGCGGACGGTGGAGGGACACTGAAGCTTTCTTT
j_gene: TRBJ2-1; abundance: few; d_gene: .; v_gene: TRBV27; CDR3aa: CASSPHGLTAVYNEQFF; CDR3nt: TGTGCCAGCAGTCCTCACGGACTAACGGCTGTCTACAATGAGCAGTTCTTC
j_gene: TRBJ2-1; abundance: once; d_gene: TRBD2; v_gene: TRBV28; CDR3aa: CASSSSGEGFNEQFF; CDR3nt: TGTGCCAGCAGTTCCAGCGGGGAGGGCTTCAATGAGCAGTTCTTC
j_gene: TRBJ2-7; abundance: few; d_gene: TRBD1; v_gene: TRBV5-1; CDR3aa: CASSLEQGAGYEQYF; CDR3nt: TGCGCCAGCAGCTTGGAACAGGGGGCTGGCTACGAGCAGTACTTC
j_gene: TRBJ2-3; abundance: once; d_gene: .; v_gene: TRBV1; CDR3aa: CTSSQYRGKLAGAGGTDTQYF; CDR3nt: TGCACCAGCAGCCAGTACCGCGGGAAACTAGCGGGGGCGGGAGGCACAGATACGCAGTATTTT
j_gene: TRBJ1-5; abundance: .; d_gene: TRBD1; v_gene: TRBV9; CDR3aa: CASSPNPGGHGQPQHF; CDR3nt: TGTGCCAGCAGCCCCAACCCAGGGGGGCACGGTCAGCCCCAGCATTTT
j_gene: TRBJ2-1; abundance: .; d_gene: .; v_gene: TRBV5-1; CDR3aa: CASSLVVGDYNEQFF; CDR3nt: TGCGCCAGCAGCTTGGTTGTGGGGGACTACAATGAGCAGTTCTTC